The rows below give T cell receptor beta chains drawn from one sample of a study of PD-1 blockade in mismatch repair-deficient tumors. The method was immunoSEQ multiplex PCR; TCRdb's version includes in-frame clones alone and lacks a portion of them. The sample carries tens of thousands of clones, around 73% recorded once. The starting material was peripheral blood, obtained 4 weeks after starting pembrolizumab. These receptors were collected from an adult with mismatch repair-deficient cancer. Each CDR3 is given with its conserved first and last residue. The D gene is left open where the match is weak. Expanded clones get a size class; other rows say once, few or many, or leave the size out.

TGTGCCAGCAGTTTACGAACGGATCTCTATGGCTACACCTTC,CASSLRTDLYGYTF,TRBJ1-2,TRBV27,.,.
TGTGCCAGCAGCGTAGCTGGCGGGAGCTTTGGCGGGGAGCTGTTTTTT,CASSVAGGSFGGELFF,TRBJ2-2,TRBV9,.,TRBD2
TGTGCCAGCAGTCCCCAGCTGGGACGGGACACTGAAGCTTTCTTT,CASSPQLGRDTEAFF,TRBJ1-1,TRBV27,once,.
TGTGCCAGCAGCGAAGCGGGAGGACGGCGGGAGCAGTACTTC,CASSEAGGRREQYF,TRBJ2-7,TRBV9,.,TRBD2
TGCGCCAGCAGCTTCTCGGCGGGAGGGATTACAGATGAGCAGTTCTTC,CASSFSAGGITDEQFF,TRBJ2-1,TRBV5-1,few,TRBD2
TGTGCCAGCAGCGTAGATTGGGGGGGCGAGGGCTACACCTTC,CASSVDWGGEGYTF,TRBJ1-2,TRBV9,.,.
TGTGCCAGCAGCTCTACTAGCGCCCAGTACTTC,CASSSTSAQYF,TRBJ2-5,TRBV5-4,.,TRBD2
TGTGCCAGCAGCCTGGACCTCTACGAGCAGTACTTC,CASSLDLYEQYF,TRBJ2-7,TRBV7-9,medium-sized,.
TGTGCCAGCAGCGTAGGGAGCGGGAGTTTCCCAGATACGCAGTATTTT,CASSVGSGSFPDTQYF,TRBJ2-3,TRBV9,.,TRBD2
TGTGCCAGCAGCCCCGGGACTAGCGGGAGGGCCCTCGGAGAGACCCAGTACTTC,CASSPGTSGRALGETQYF,TRBJ2-5,TRBV11-3,.,TRBD2
TGTGCCAGCAGCTCCGGCCTGGAGCTTTCCTACGAGCAGTACTTC,CASSSGLELSYEQYF,TRBJ2-7,TRBV11-3,once,.
TGTGCCAGCAGTTTGACTAGCGGGACATCGCATGAGCAGTTCTTC,CASSLTSGTSHEQFF,TRBJ2-1,TRBV27,.,TRBD2
TGTGCCAGCAGCTGGGACAGGGGAGGGGAGCTGTTTTTT,CASSWDRGGELFF,TRBJ2-2,TRBV7-2,.,TRBD1
TGTGCCAGCACGCGCCAACCGAACACCGGGGAGCTGTTTTTT,CASTRQPNTGELFF,TRBJ2-2,TRBV7-3,.,.
TGTGCCAGTAGAGGAGACAGGGGGCTAGGGGAGCTGTTTTTT,CASRGDRGLGELFF,TRBJ2-2,TRBV19,.,TRBD1
TGCGCCAGCAGCTTCTACTCAGGGGGGGAATACGAGCAGTACTTC,CASSFYSGGEYEQYF,TRBJ2-7,TRBV5-1,.,.
TGTGCCAGCAGTTATAGGGACAGGGCCTACGAGCAGTACTTC,CASSYRDRAYEQYF,TRBJ2-7,TRBV6-5,.,TRBD1
TGTGCCAGCAGCTTAGAGGTAGTAGGGGAAGAGACCCAGTACTTC,CASSLEVVGEETQYF,TRBJ2-5,TRBV7-2,.,.
TGTGCCAGCAGCTTAATTAGGGGCTCGGGCGGGGAGCTGTTTTTT,CASSLIRGSGGELFF,TRBJ2-2,TRBV7-2,.,.
TGTGCCAGCAGCTTTGGGCAGAACACTGAAGCTTTCTTT,CASSFGQNTEAFF,TRBJ1-1,TRBV5-4,few,.
TGTGCCAGCTCACTGGGACTAGCCCCAGATACGCAGTATTTT,CASSLGLAPDTQYF,TRBJ2-3,TRBV18,.,TRBD2
TGTGCCAGCAGATACCGACAGGGACCCTACGAGCAGTACTTC,CASRYRQGPYEQYF,TRBJ2-7,TRBV6-6,.,TRBD1
TGTGCCAGCAGTGGGTCCTACGAGCAGTACTTC,CASSGSYEQYF,TRBJ2-7,TRBV25-1,once,.
TGTGCCAGCAGTGAGTCACAGCCGAACACCGGGGAGCTGTTTTTT,CASSESQPNTGELFF,TRBJ2-2,TRBV2,.,.
TGTGCCAGCAGTGAACTCGGGCCCCGAGGGGGCAATCAGCCCCAGCATTTT,CASSELGPRGGNQPQHF,TRBJ1-5,TRBV6-1,.,.
TGTGCCTGGAGTGTACGGGCTGGGCAGGGTGGTCAGCCCCAGCATTTT,CAWSVRAGQGGQPQHF,TRBJ1-5,TRBV30,few,.
TGTGCCAGCAGCCCGACAGGGAGTGAGCAGTTCTTC,CASSPTGSEQFF,TRBJ2-1,TRBV7-9,.,TRBD1
TGTGCCAGCAGTTATCGAGCGGGAGAATACGAGCAGTACTTC,CASSYRAGEYEQYF,TRBJ2-7,TRBV6-5,.,TRBD2
TGTGCCAGCAAAGACAGTTTTGCAGCTTTCTTT,CASKDSFAAFF,TRBJ1-1,TRBV6-6,.,.
TGTGCCAGCAGTACAGGGTTTGATGGCTACACCTTC,CASSTGFDGYTF,TRBJ1-2,TRBV2,.,.
TGTGCCAGCAGCTTACGAGGTAGCGGGACTGACAATGAGCAGTTCTTC,CASSLRGSGTDNEQFF,TRBJ2-1,TRBV11-2,.,TRBD2
TGTGCCAGCAGCGGAAACGGGACTAGCGGGTCCGAGCAGTACTTC,CASSGNGTSGSEQYF,TRBJ2-7,TRBV5-6,.,TRBD2
TGTGCCAGCAGTTGGGGGACTGGCTATAGCAATCAGCCCCAGCATTTT,CASSWGTGYSNQPQHF,TRBJ1-5,TRBV6-6,once,.
TGTGCCAGCAGTCTGGGACAGGGTGAAGCTTTCTTT,CASSLGQGEAFF,TRBJ1-1,TRBV28,.,TRBD1
TGTGCCAGCAGGGGAACTGAAGCTTTCTTT,CASRGTEAFF,TRBJ1-1,TRBV2,.,.
TGTGCCAGCAGTCCGGGACAGCCCAATGAGCAGTTCTTC,CASSPGQPNEQFF,TRBJ2-1,TRBV7-2,.,TRBD1
TGTGCCAGCAGCCAAGTCCCGGGGGCGGATACGCAGTATTTT,CASSQVPGADTQYF,TRBJ2-3,TRBV11-2,.,.
TGCGCCAGCAGCTTGGTTGGGGGGAGCACCGGGGAGCTGTTTTTT,CASSLVGGSTGELFF,TRBJ2-2,TRBV5-1,.,.
TGTGCCACCAGCAGAGATAGGGTGGCAGGGATGAACACTGAAGCTTTCTTT,CATSRDRVAGMNTEAFF,TRBJ1-1,TRBV15,.,.